The T cell receptor (beta chain) described here comes from a study of identical twins. Study-level points and caveats: Twins' surplus sharing was weaker for beta out-of-frame sequences.

The CDR3 is 14 amino acids. V was cut by 7 bases and J by 3 bases, with 13 bases left in between. Per the germline V gene, CDR1 is MNHNS and CDR2 is SASEGT. Each cDNA held unique molecular identifiers, and template switching gave it a universal primer site. From the 5' RACE reads, TCRdb called clonotypes with MiXCR, one entry per CDR3 protein. The data contain around 550,000 distinct CDR3 sequences, approximately 16% of them seen just once; the ten biggest clones take up roughly 0.44%. This clonotype was counted many times. Its antigen remains unidentified. The data were also submitted as part of a second study, on yellow fever vaccine responses in identical twins.

The TCR sequence derives from a young woman in good health. The chain joins TRBV6-1 to TRBJ2-1; D uncertain. Sequenced: CD4+ T cells sorted from blood. The CDR3 sequence is CASTHPTYYNEQFF. The CDR3 DNA reads as TGTGCCAGCACCCACCCGACTTACTACAATGAGCAGTTCTTC.